Below, 23 T cell receptor beta chains from the same sample are listed, as sequenced in a study of spatial heterogeneity in lung cancer. MiXCR, run by TCRdb on the 5' RACE reads, gives a single entry per CDR3 protein. The table records thousands of distinct CDR3 sequences, around 17% of them present only once. The sample's time point: sample taken at primary tumor resection. Unsorted whole RNA from tumor, nontumor lung or frozen PBMC underwent sequencing. The sample here was normal lung tissue next to the tumor, taken at surgery. These receptors were collected from a male donor with early-stage non-small cell lung cancer.

This clonotype came up a few times. This beta chain was picked up by a library intended for alpha chains and is off target, so its count carries little meaning. The rearrangement uses TRBV12-3 or TRBV12-4 and TRBJ1-2; D unclear. The CDR3 has 15 amino acids. V lost 4 bases, J lost 7 bases, and 19 bases lay in between. CDR3 sequence reads: CASSSSLASSGGYTF. The CDR3 coding sequence is TGTGCCAGCAGTTCCTCCCTAGCCTCTTCGGGTGGCTACACCTTC.

This clonotype is judged medium-sized (0.01 to 0.1%). Within a library made for alpha chains, this beta chain is off target, and its count is uninformative. This chain joins TRBV5-1 and TRBJ2-3; TRBD2 might be the D (6 bases). This CDR3 is 16 amino acids long. Germline CDR1 is SGHRS and CDR2 is YFSETQ. Trimming shortened V by 4 bases and J by 2 bases, and 17 bases separated the two germline ends. The DNA of the CDR3 is TGCGCCAGCAGCCTTCAGGAGGGCGGGAACACAGATACGCAGTATTTT. This sequence encodes CASSLQEGGNTDTQYF.

This clonotype is classed as medium-sized (0.01 to 0.1%). This beta chain represents an off-target read in a library built for alpha chains; its size is of limited meaning. The CDR3 DNA is TGTGCCAGCAGCCCCCGACAGGGAGGCTACGAGCAGTACTTC. Protein sequence: CASSPRQGGYEQYF. The J gene is TRBJ2-7, the V gene TRBV7-2; D perhaps matches TRBD1 (7 bases). This CDR3 comprises 14 residues. Germline CDR1 is SGHTA and CDR2 is FQGNSA. Deletions cut 5 bases from V and 3 bases from J, with 14 bases between.

A note on this clonotype: Relative to the germline gene, one junction end is altered; a read error may explain this. Being off target in a library aimed at alpha chains, this beta chain has a size of little meaning. The genes are TRBV10-3 and TRBJ1-6; the match to TRBD1 covers 7 bases. Germline assignment: CDR1 ENHRY and CDR2 SYGVKD. There are 14 residues in the CDR3. This CDR3 reads CAISDRDRDSALHF. The DNA for the CDR3 is TGTGCCATCAGTGACCGGGACAGAGATTCAGCCCTCCACTTT.

This clonotype is deemed medium-sized. This beta chain is an unintended read in a library built for alpha chains; its size means little. The chain carries TRBV29-1 and TRBJ2-5; unclear D gene. The CDR3 extends over 10 amino acids. Per the germline V gene, CDR1 is SQVTM and CDR2 is ANQGSEA. V lost 3 bases, J lost 1 base, and 0 bases lay in between. The CDR3 coding sequence is TGCAGCGTTGACCAAGAGACCCAGTACTTC. This translates into CSVDQETQYF. The entire variable domain, with the rest obtained from reference TRBV29-1 and TRBJ2-5, is as follows: SAVISQKPSRDICQRGTSLTIQCQVDSQVTMMFWYRQQPGQSLTLIATANQGSEATYESGFVIDKFPISRPNLTFSTLTVSNMSPEDSSIYLCSVDQETQYFGPGTRLLVL.

By proportion, this clonotype is medium-sized. Because this beta chain is a stray read in a library intended to capture alpha chains, its abundance should not be given much weight. V usage is TRBV27 and J usage is TRBJ2-3; 8 bases fit TRBD1. CDR3 length equals 13 residues. V gave up 6 bases and J gave up 14 bases; unmatched junction bases: 13. Germline V CDR1 and CDR2: MNHEY, SMNVEV (reference sequence). The CDR3 spells CASRHLPGQAGYF. CDR3 coding DNA: TGTGCCAGCAGACATCTTCCGGGACAGGCGGGGTATTTT.

The table lists this clonotype with a few counts. With the library built for alpha chains, this beta chain is off target and its frequency is not meaningful. This chain uses TRBV7-2 with TRBJ2-7; the D gene is possibly TRBD1 (6 bases). Trimming took 4 bases from V and 2 from J, leaving 12 bases between them. CDR1 SGHTA and CDR2 FQGNSA come from the germline V gene. This CDR3 has 14 amino acids. CDR3 residues: CASSYSTGAYEQYF. Written as DNA, the CDR3 is TGTGCCAGCAGCTACTCGACAGGAGCCTACGAGCAGTACTTC.

This clonotype was seen ten or more times. Within a library made for alpha chains, this beta chain is off target, and its count is uninformative. This chain uses TRBV5-1 with TRBJ1-1, with a possible D match to TRBD1 (5 bases). From germline, CDR1 is SGHRS and CDR2 YFSETQ. Trimming stripped 3 bases from V and 4 bases from J, with 19 bases between. The CDR3 sequence is 16 residues long. The CDR3 loop is CASSSDGGGIATEAFF. The CDR3 DNA follows: TGCGCCAGCAGCTCGGATGGCGGGGGGATTGCCACTGAAGCTTTCTTT.

With regard to this clonotype: This beta chain is off target for a library built for alpha chains, so its abundance means little. The chain employs TRBV29-1 and TRBJ2-5; D might be TRBD1 (5 bases). V was shortened by 4 bases and J by 4 bases, with 10 bases between the two germline ends. Germline V gene lookup returns CDR1 SQVTM and CDR2 ANQGSEA. The CDR3 totals 12 residues. The CDR3 is CSVGRAGETQYF. CDR3 in DNA: TGCAGCGTTGGCAGGGCAGGAGAGACCCAGTACTTC.

About this clonotype itself: Being off target in a library aimed at alpha chains, this beta chain has a size of little meaning. The V call is TRBV5-1, the J call TRBJ2-2; 8 bases align to TRBD1. The germline gives CDR1 SGHRS, CDR2 YFSETQ. CDR3 length: 15 amino acids. V was pared by 2 bases and J by 6 bases, with 6 bases of the junction left unmatched. The CDR3 loop reads CASSLIRQGSGELFF. The CDR3, as DNA: TGCGCCAGCAGCTTAATCCGACAGGGGTCCGGGGAGCTGTTTTTT. Together with reference TRBV5-1 and TRBJ2-2, the CDR3 gives the full variable domain: KAGVTQTPRYLIKTRGQQVTLSCSPISGHRSVSWYQQTPGQGLQFLFEYFSETQRNKGNFPGRFSGRQFSNSRSEMNVSTLELGDSALYLCASSLIRQGSGELFFGEGSRLTVL.

A word on this clonotype: Within a library made for alpha chains, this beta chain is off target, and its count is uninformative. The J gene is TRBJ2-7, the V gene TRBV10-3, with a tentative D call TRBD1 (5 bases). The CDR3 is made up of 15 amino acids. Germline V CDR1 and CDR2: ENHRY, SYGVKD. V was pared by 6 bases and J by 3 bases, with 18 bases between. CDR3 amino acids: CAISTSVVQGYEQYF. In nucleotides, the CDR3 is TGTGCCATCAGCACCTCCGTAGTTCAGGGCTACGAGCAGTACTTC.

About this clonotype: This beta chain turned up in a library designed for alpha chains; as an off-target read, its abundance says little. This sequence joins TRBV7-9 and TRBJ2-3; TRBD2 aligns across 13 bases. From germline, CDR1 is SEHNR and CDR2 FQNEAQ (reference sequence). The CDR3 is 17 amino acids. V lost 5 bases and J lost 3; bases outside the gene matches: 8. The CDR3 DNA reads as TGTGCCAGCAGCCCGGGACTAGCGGGATTGGGAACAGATACGCAGTATTTT. This encodes CASSPGLAGLGTDTQYF.

To note about this clonotype: Because the library targeted alpha chains, this beta chain is an off-target read whose size means little. The rearrangement links TRBV29-1 to TRBJ1-1, with D unresolved. V lost 2 bases, J lost 1 base, and 8 bases lay in between. The CDR3 is 13 amino acids. Germline-derived CDR1 and CDR2 are SQVTM and ANQGSEA. The CDR3: CSVEPQQNTEAFF. The CDR3 coding sequence is TGCAGCGTTGAACCCCAACAGAACACTGAAGCTTTCTTT.

This clonotype was found a few times. Because the library targeted alpha chains, this beta chain is an off-target read whose size means little. This chain links TRBV20-1 with TRBJ2-1; D is perhaps TRBD2 (5 bases). This CDR3 is 15 amino acids long. V lost 0 bases and J lost 7, with 16 bases in between. Germline CDR1 reads DFQATT; CDR2 reads SNEGSKA (reference sequence). CDR3 region: CSAREISEPSNEQFF. CDR3 coding DNA: TGCAGTGCTAGAGAGATTAGCGAGCCTTCGAATGAGCAGTTCTTC.

This clonotype appeared a few times. This beta chain is a stray sequence in a library constructed for alpha chains; its clone size is not meaningful. The chain links TRBV7-9 to TRBJ2-3; 7 bases line up with TRBD2. The CDR3 covers 14 residues. With 5 bases clipped from V and 7 bases from J, the junction kept 9 bases outside the gene matches. Per the germline V gene, CDR1 is SEHNR and CDR2 is FQNEAQ (reference sequence). CDR3 sequence reads: CASSPSAGVHTQYF. CDR3 sequence (DNA): TGTGCCAGCAGCCCCTCCGCGGGGGTTCATACGCAGTATTTT. Supplemented by reference TRBV7-9 and TRBJ2-3, the full variable domain reads DTGVSQNPRHKITKRGQNVTFRCDPISEHNRLYWYRQTLGQGPEFLTYFQNEAQLEKSRLLSDRFSAERPKGSFSTLEIQRTEQGDSAMYLCASSPSAGVHTQYFGPGTRLTVL.

Relative to its sample, this clonotype is medium-sized (0.01 to 0.1%). A library made for alpha chains picked up this beta chain off target, so its size means little. J is TRBJ2-5 and V is TRBV4-2, with D possibly called TRBD1 or TRBD2 (5 bases each). Trimming took off 1 base at V and 4 bases at J, with 10 bases between the two ends. CDR1 LGHNA and CDR2 YNFKEQ come from the germline V gene. This CDR3 is built from 14 residues. The CDR3 coding sequence is TGTGCCAGCAGCCAAGGAACTAGGGGAGAGACCCAGTACTTC. Translated, it gives CASSQGTRGETQYF.

In this sample, this clonotype turned up many times. Little can be read into the size of this beta chain, an off-target read in a library designed for alpha chains. The J gene is TRBJ1-1, the V gene TRBV5-1, with TRBD1 matching 7 bases. The V segment lost 1 base and the J segment 0 bases; nucleotides outside the gene matches: 6. CDR3 size: 16 residues. CDR1 is SGHRS, CDR2 YFSETQ, per germline. In nucleotides, the CDR3 is TGCGCCAGCAGCTTGAACGGGGACAGCCTGAACACTGAAGCTTTCTTT. Translation gives CASSLNGDSLNTEAFF.

This clonotype was counted a few times. This beta chain turned up in a library designed for alpha chains; as an off-target read, its abundance says little. The gene calls are TRBV20-1 and TRBJ2-1; a possible D gene is TRBD2 (5 bases). CDR3 length equals 14 residues. V lost 5 bases and J lost 8, with 19 bases in between. The germline CDR1 and CDR2 sequences are DFQATT and SNEGSKA (reference sequence). The CDR3 is CSASTDFWSDEQFF. The CDR3 coding sequence is TGCAGTGCTTCAACGGACTTCTGGTCGGATGAGCAGTTCTTC.

This clonotype has ten or more counts. In a library made to pick up alpha chains, this beta chain is a stray read with a size that means little. The chain combines TRBV28 with TRBJ2-1, with D uncertain. Trimming pared 5 bases from V and 9 bases from J, leaving 11 bases between. This CDR3 is built from 12 residues. From germline, CDR1 is MDHEN and CDR2 SYDVKM. CDR3 sequence: CASSPGVSEQFF. Written as DNA, the CDR3 is TGTGCCAGCAGTCCCGGAGTCAGTGAGCAGTTCTTC.

This clonotype is labeled as medium-sized (0.01 to 0.1%). This beta chain is a stray sequence in a library constructed for alpha chains; its clone size is not meaningful. The CDR3 reads CASSAPSDQETQYF. CDR3 in DNA: TGTGCCAGCAGTGCCCCTAGCGATCAAGAGACCCAGTACTTC. The chain links TRBV28 to TRBJ2-5, with D maybe TRBD2 (6 bases). The germline V gene has CDR1 MDHEN and CDR2 SYDVKM. Trimming pared 5 bases from V and 2 bases from J, leaving 12 bases between. This CDR3 has 14 amino acids.

Relative to its sample, this clonotype is medium-sized. In a library made to pick up alpha chains, this beta chain is a stray read with a size that means little. The V gene is TRBV7-2, the J gene TRBJ2-2; TRBD2 aligns across 13 bases. Unmatched junction bases numbered 0, after V lost 3 bases and J lost 5 bases. This CDR3 has 15 residues. The germline V gene has CDR1 SGHTA and CDR2 FQGNSA. The CDR3 is CASSLGLAGTGELFF. DNA of the CDR3: TGTGCCAGCAGCTTGGGACTAGCGGGAACCGGGGAGCTGTTTTTT.

This clonotype was picked up many times. This beta chain came through as a stray read in a library set up for alpha chains, and its size says little. The rearrangement links TRBV23-1 to TRBJ2-1; D perhaps matches TRBD2 (5 bases). TRBV23-1 falls under the ORF class, with uncertain function. This CDR3 is built from 12 residues. The V end was cut by 7 bases, the J end by 6 bases, with 10 bases between. CDR3 in DNA: TGCGCCAGCACCGGACTCAGCAATGAGCAGTTCTTC. It yields the protein CASTGLSNEQFF.

On this clonotype itself: This beta chain came through as a stray read in a library set up for alpha chains, and its size says little. The V call is TRBV30, the J call TRBJ1-6; D perhaps matches TRBD1 (5 bases). CDR3 length: 17 amino acids. V lost 4 bases and J 0 bases, leaving 16 bases between the germline ends. Germline V gene sequence: CDR1 GTSNPN, CDR2 SVGIG (reference sequence). CDR3 region: CAWTSPGGSSYNSPLHF. The CDR3 DNA sequence: TGTGCCTGGACTAGTCCGGGGGGAAGCTCCTATAATTCACCCCTCCACTTT.